These 17 T cell receptor beta chains share one sample of origin, sequenced in a study of early T cells in non-severe SARS-CoV-2 infection. TCRdb re-called the 5' RACE reads through MiXCR, storing one row per CDR3 protein. The sample contains about 59,000 distinct CDR3 sequences, approximately 13% of which appear only once. The sequenced sample was whole blood. These TCRs come from an adult who was a healthcare worker with PCR-confirmed SARS-CoV-2 infection or an uninfected control (not recorded which).

This clonotype was recorded many times. V gene TRBV29-1 combines with J gene TRBJ2-1; D might be TRBD1 or TRBD2, each matching 6 bases. This CDR3 is 15 amino acids long. The ends were cut back, 1 base at V and 7 bases at J, with 17 bases in the middle. Germline CDR1 is SQVTM and CDR2 is ANQGSEA. This chain's CDR3 is CSVEGTAYGGNEQFF. CDR3 DNA: TGCAGCGTTGAAGGGACAGCCTATGGAGGGAATGAGCAGTTCTTC.

Concerning this clonotype itself: A read error may account for a junction end that differs from germline. The chain joins TRBV6-6 to TRBJ2-7; 7 bases fit TRBD2. Germline assignment: CDR1 MNHNY and CDR2 SVGAGI (reference sequence). The CDR3 spans 17 residues. The CDR3: CASSHSRGAGVTYEQYF. The CDR3 DNA reads TGTGCCAGCAGTCACTCTCGGGGTGCGGGGGTGACCTACGAGCAGTACTTC.

This clonotype was counted at least ten times. The chain joins TRBV7-9 to TRBJ1-1; D is unresolved. From germline, CDR1 is SEHNR and CDR2 FQNEAQ (reference sequence). The length of the CDR3 is 15 residues. V gave up 1 base and J gave up 5 bases, with 14 bases separating them. As DNA, the CDR3 is TGTGCCAGCAGCTTAGTCCCCGAGGAGTCAACTGAAGCTTTCTTT. It encodes CASSLVPEESTEAFF.

The chain carries TRBV9 and TRBJ2-3; 10 bases match TRBD2. This CDR3 is built from 16 residues. V was pared by 4 bases and J by 2 bases, with 7 bases of the junction left unmatched. Germline V gene lookup returns CDR1 SGDLS and CDR2 YYNGEE. The CDR3 spells CASSPYLAGVTDTQYF. The CDR3 DNA is TGTGCCAGCAGCCCGTATCTAGCGGGGGTCACAGATACGCAGTATTTT.

The genes are TRBV11-2 and TRBJ2-2; D not certain. Trimming shortened V by 2 bases and J by 4 bases, and 11 bases separated the two germline ends. The CDR3 has 15 residues. CDR1 is SGHAT, CDR2 FQNNGV, per germline. The CDR3 protein is CASSLTGSFTGELFF. Here the CDR3 DNA reads TGTGCCAGCAGCTTAACCGGGTCTTTCACCGGGGAGCTGTTTTTT.

The rearrangement uses TRBV27 and TRBJ2-5, with TRBD1 matching 8 bases. This CDR3 is built from 17 residues. Germline CDR1 is MNHEY and CDR2 is SMNVEV (reference sequence). The junction had 17 bases not matched to a gene; V was cut back by 4 bases and J by 7 bases. The CDR3 region has the DNA TGTGCCAGCAGTTCCCCGAGGGGCAGGGGGCGGATGGGGACCCAGTACTTC. Its translation: CASSSPRGRGRMGTQYF.

The chain is built from TRBV21-1 and TRBJ2-7; TRBD1 reflects the table's D call only, with no check against the DNA. TRBV21-1 corresponds to a pseudogene. The CDR3 has 17 residues. CDR3 region: CASSPRQGSQGTYEQYF. CDR3 in DNA: TGTGCCAGCAGCCCCCGACAGGGGTCCCAAGGGACCTACGAGCAGTACTTC.

This clonotype was observed a handful of times. V gene TRBV18 combines with J gene TRBJ1-1; D unclear. Germline CDR1 KGHSH, CDR2 LQKENI. The CDR3 runs to 15 residues. The V end was cut by 6 bases, the J end by 5 bases, with 19 bases between. CDR3: CASSPGRLRGTEAFF. In DNA form, the CDR3 reads TGTGCCAGCTCCCCCGGGAGATTACGCGGAACTGAAGCTTTCTTT.

This clonotype was found a few times. The chain has TRBV5-1 and TRBJ2-1; the D gene is possibly TRBD1 (5 bases). This CDR3 comprises 15 residues. Germline V lookup: CDR1 SGHRS, CDR2 YFSETQ. V lost 0 bases and J 5 bases, leaving 12 bases between the germline ends. The CDR3: CASSLVGAVNNEQFF. The CDR3, as DNA: TGCGCCAGCAGCTTGGTAGGGGCGGTGAACAATGAGCAGTTCTTC.

The V gene is TRBV19, the J gene TRBJ2-7; TRBD2 agrees at 8 bases. The CDR3 extends over 16 amino acids. CDR1 is LNHDA and CDR2 is SQIVND in the germline V gene (reference sequence). Unmatched junction bases numbered 13, after V lost 4 bases and J lost 5 bases. The CDR3 loop reads CASSTLPLGLVDEQYF. The CDR3 DNA sequence: TGTGCCAGTAGTACCCTACCCTTGGGACTAGTCGACGAGCAGTACTTC.

The V gene is TRBV20-1, the J gene TRBJ1-6, with a possible D match to TRBD1 (5 bases). Germline CDR1 and CDR2: DFQATT and SNEGSKA (reference sequence). V lost 1 base and J 4 bases, leaving 14 bases between the germline ends. The CDR3 spans 16 residues. In DNA, the CDR3 is TGCAGTGCTAGAGTCGGGTGGGGGGAATATAATTCACCCCTCCACTTT. It specifies CSARVGWGEYNSPLHF.

This clonotype was counted many times. The CDR3 nucleotides read TGTGCCAGCAGCTCACCAGGGCGCAATCAGCCCCAGCATTTT. It yields the protein CASSSPGRNQPQHF. The rearrangement uses TRBV11-2 and TRBJ1-5; D might be TRBD1 (5 bases). The CDR3 totals 14 residues. Looked up from germline, CDR1 is SGHAT and CDR2 is FQNNGV. Trimming took 4 bases from V and 2 from J, leaving 9 bases between them. Looking up the rest from reference TRBV11-2 and TRBJ1-5 gives the full variable domain: EAGVAQSPRYKIIEKRQSVAFWCNPISGHATLYWYQQILGQGPKLLIQFQNNGVVDDSQLPKDRFSAERLKGVDSTLKIQPAKLEDSAVYLCASSSPGRNQPQHFGDGTRLSIL.

This clonotype has just a few counts. The chain links TRBV7-6 to TRBJ1-2, with D unclear. The CDR3 sequence is 13 residues long. Germline CDR1 is SGHVS and CDR2 is FNYEAQ. V gave up 2 bases and J gave up 0 bases, with 4 bases separating them. This CDR3 is CASSLPANYGYTF. DNA for the CDR3: TGTGCCAGCAGCTTACCAGCTAACTATGGCTACACCTTC.

The gene calls are TRBV6-6 and TRBJ1-3; D gene unclear. The CDR3 has 12 residues. Trimming left V 5 bases short and J 7 bases short, with 9 bases between. Germline-derived CDR1 and CDR2 are MNHNY and SVGAGI (reference sequence). The CDR3 DNA reads TGTGCCAGCAGTGTCCTTGGGAACACCATATATTTT. Translating it yields CASSVLGNTIYF.

V is TRBV2 and J is TRBJ1-2, with unresolved D. The CDR3 consists of 13 residues. V was trimmed by 9 bases and J by 7 bases, leaving 18 bases between them. From germline, CDR1 is SNHLY and CDR2 FYNNEI. The CDR3 region has the DNA TGTGCCAGTCCGGACCTTTCTAAGGGTGGCTACACCTTC. This codes for CASPDLSKGGYTF.

This clonotype has a count of ten or more. The chain employs TRBV18 and TRBJ2-7; D perhaps matches TRBD2 (5 bases). CDR3 length: 15 amino acids. Trimming cost V 3 bases and J 4 bases, with 16 bases left between them. CDR1 and CDR2 from the germline V gene are KGHSH and LQKENI. The CDR3 loop reads CASSPKDGNFYEQYF. CDR3 DNA: TGTGCCAGCTCACCGAAGGACGGGAATTTTTACGAGCAGTACTTC.

The chain combines TRBV28 with TRBJ2-7, with D possibly matching TRBD1 (5 bases). Germline V gene lookup returns CDR1 MDHEN and CDR2 SYDVKM. Between the trimmed V and J ends, which lost 8 bases and 5 bases, there was a span of 13 bases. The CDR3 covers 12 residues. The CDR3 DNA reads TGTGCCAGCTCTCAGGGATGGAACGAGCAGTACTTC. Its translation: CASSQGWNEQYF.